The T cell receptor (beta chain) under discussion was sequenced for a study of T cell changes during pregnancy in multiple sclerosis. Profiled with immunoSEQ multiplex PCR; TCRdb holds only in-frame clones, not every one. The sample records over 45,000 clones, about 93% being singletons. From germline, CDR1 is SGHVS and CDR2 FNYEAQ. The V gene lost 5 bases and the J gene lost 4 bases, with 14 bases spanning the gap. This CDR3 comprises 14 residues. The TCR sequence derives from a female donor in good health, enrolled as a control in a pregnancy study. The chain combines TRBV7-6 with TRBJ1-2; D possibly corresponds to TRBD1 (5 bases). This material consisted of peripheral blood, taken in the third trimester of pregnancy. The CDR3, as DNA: TGTGCCAGCAGCGCGCGGGGCGGACTCTATGGCTACACCTTC. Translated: CASSARGGLYGYTF.